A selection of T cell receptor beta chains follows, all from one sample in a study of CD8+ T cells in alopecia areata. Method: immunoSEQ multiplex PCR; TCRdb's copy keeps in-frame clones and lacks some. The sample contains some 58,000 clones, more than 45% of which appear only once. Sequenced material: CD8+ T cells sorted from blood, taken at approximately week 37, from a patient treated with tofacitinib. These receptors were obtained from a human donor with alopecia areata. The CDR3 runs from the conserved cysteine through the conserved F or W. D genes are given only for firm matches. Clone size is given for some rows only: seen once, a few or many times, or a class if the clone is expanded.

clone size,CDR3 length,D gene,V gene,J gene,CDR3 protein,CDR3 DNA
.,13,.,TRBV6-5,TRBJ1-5,CASARSSNQPQHF,TGTGCCAGCGCAAGGAGTAGCAATCAGCCCCAGCATTTT
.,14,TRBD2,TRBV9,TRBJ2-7,CASSAGLKTYEQYF,TGTGCCAGCAGCGCGGGACTAAAAACCTACGAGCAGTACTTC
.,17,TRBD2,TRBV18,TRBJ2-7,CASSPGTSGRAGYEQYF,TGTGCCAGCTCACCCGGGACTAGCGGGAGGGCCGGCTACGAGCAGTACTTC
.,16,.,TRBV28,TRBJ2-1,CASSSPLPSSYNEQFF,TGTGCCAGCAGTTCCCCGTTGCCGAGCTCCTACAATGAGCAGTTCTTC
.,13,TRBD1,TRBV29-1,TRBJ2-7,CSVKDRVKFEQYF,TGCAGCGTTAAAGACAGGGTTAAATTCGAGCAGTACTTC
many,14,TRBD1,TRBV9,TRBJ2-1,CASLGTGFFNEQFF,TGTGCCAGCTTAGGGACAGGGTTTTTCAATGAGCAGTTCTTC
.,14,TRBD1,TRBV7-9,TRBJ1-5,CASSPRGSNQPQHF,TGTGCCAGCAGCCCCAGGGGGAGCAATCAGCCCCAGCATTTT
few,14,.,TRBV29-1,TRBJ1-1,CSVEKLGVGPEAFF,TGCAGCGTTGAAAAGTTGGGAGTGGGACCGGAAGCTTTCTTT
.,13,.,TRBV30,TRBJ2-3,CAWSAPTVDTQYF,TGTGCCTGGAGTGCCCCCACCGTAGATACGCAGTATTTT
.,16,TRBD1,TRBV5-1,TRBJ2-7,CASSSPGVTGFYEQYF,TGCGCCAGCAGCTCCCCCGGGGTGACAGGGTTCTACGAGCAGTACTTC
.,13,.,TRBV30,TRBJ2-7,CAWSQEGPTEQYF,TGTGCCTGGAGTCAAGAGGGGCCGACCGAGCAGTACTTC
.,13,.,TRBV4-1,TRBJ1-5,CASSQLEGQPQHF,TGCGCCAGCAGCCAACTCGAGGGTCAGCCCCAGCATTTT
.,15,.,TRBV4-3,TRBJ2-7,CASSQDRGSTYEQYF,TGCGCCAGCAGCCAAGATCGAGGCAGCACCTACGAGCAGTACTTC